The 9 T cell receptor beta chains below all came from one sample that was sequenced in a study of blood T cell repertoires in COVID-19. Only in-frame clones appear in the TCRdb table, and some are missing; sequencing was by immunoSEQ multiplex PCR. Of 90,000 or so clones listed, roughly 77% are singletons. The sequenced sample consisted of peripheral blood. These receptors were obtained from a human donor in a cohort sampled during active COVID-19.

This sequence joins TRBV19 and TRBJ2-7; 8 positions match TRBD1. Per the germline V gene, CDR1 is LNHDA and CDR2 is SQIVND (reference sequence). CDR3 length: 16 residues. Unmatched junction bases numbered 14, after V lost 4 bases and J lost 6 bases. CDR3 loop: CASSSTTDQGAGEQYF. DNA of the CDR3: TGTGCCAGTAGTAGCACAACAGACCAGGGGGCGGGCGAGCAGTACTTC.

This chain links TRBV5-1 with TRBJ1-1; D perhaps matches TRBD1 (6 bases). Germline loops: CDR1 SGHRS, CDR2 YFSETQ. There are 14 residues in the CDR3. Trimming stripped 5 bases from V and 2 bases from J, with 13 bases between. The CDR3 is CASSRDRTNTEAFF. CDR3 DNA: TGCGCCAGCAGTCGTGACAGGACCAACACTGAAGCTTTCTTT.

The genes are TRBV2 and TRBJ2-1; D is uncertain. This CDR3 comprises 12 residues. V lost 7 bases to trimming and J lost 4 bases, with 8 bases between them. Germline CDR1 reads SNHLY; CDR2 reads FYNNEI. CDR3 nucleotide sequence: TGTGCCAGCACCGACTCATACAATGAGCAGTTCTTC. Protein: CASTDSYNEQFF.

The chain couples TRBV5-1 to TRBJ2-2; possibly TRBD2 for D (5 bases). Trimming took off 0 bases at V and 5 bases at J, with 17 bases between the two ends. Looked up from germline, CDR1 is SGHRS and CDR2 is YFSETQ. There are 17 residues in the CDR3. The CDR3 spells CASSLGVGGSSTGELFF. CDR3 DNA sequence: TGCGCCAGCAGCTTGGGGGTAGGAGGTTCGAGTACCGGGGAGCTGTTTTTT. The full variable domain, with the rest looked up from reference TRBV5-1 and TRBJ2-2, is KAGVTQTPRYLIKTRGQQVTLSCSPISGHRSVSWYQQTPGQGLQFLFEYFSETQRNKGNFPGRFSGRQFSNSRSEMNVSTLELGDSALYLCASSLGVGGSSTGELFFGEGSRLTVL.

The chain carries TRBV5-1 and TRBJ2-3; 11 bases fit TRBD2. V dropped 8 bases and J dropped 0; count of bases not matched to a gene: 2. The CDR3 has 14 residues. Germline CDR1 is SGHRS and CDR2 is YFSETQ. CDR3 protein: CASRTSGSTDTQYF. CDR3 nucleotides: TGCGCCAGTCGGACTAGCGGGAGCACAGATACGCAGTATTTT.

The chain uses TRBV11-2 and TRBJ2-3, with 7 bases that match TRBD2. From germline, CDR1 is SGHAT and CDR2 FQNNGV. There are 15 residues in the CDR3. V was clipped by 5 bases and J by 3 bases; unmatched bases: 8. CDR3 coding DNA: TGTGCCAGCAGCCCACAAGCGGGACGGACAGATACGCAGTATTTT. Encoded protein: CASSPQAGRTDTQYF.

This clone has just a few counts. The rearrangement uses TRBV10-3 and TRBJ2-1; 8 bases line up with TRBD1. Trimming at V came to 10 bases and at J to 6 bases, leaving 11 bases not matched to a gene. The V gene's germline CDR1 is ENHRY and CDR2 SYGVKD. The CDR3 runs to 14 residues. The CDR3 loop is CATEGETGVNEQFF. The CDR3 region has the DNA TGTGCCACCGAGGGGGAGACAGGGGTCAATGAGCAGTTCTTC.

The V gene is TRBV6-5, the J gene TRBJ1-2; unclear D gene. The CDR3 sequence is 11 residues long. Germline V CDR1 and CDR2: MNHEY, SVGAGI. Trimming shortened V by 9 bases and J by 9 bases, and 14 bases separated the two germline ends. The CDR3 spells CASNQLSRYTF. The CDR3 DNA reads as TGTGCCAGTAATCAGTTGTCGCGCTACACCTTC.

The rearrangement uses TRBV7-8 and TRBJ2-7, with D tentatively TRBD1 (6 bases). The CDR3 is made up of 15 amino acids. The germline V gene encodes CDR1 SGHVS and CDR2 FQNEAQ. Trimming removed 3 bases from V and 7 bases from J, with 19 bases in between. CDR3 sequence (DNA): TGTGCCAGCAGCTTGGCACAGGGCATCGGCGGAGAGCAGTACTTC. It specifies CASSLAQGIGGEQYF.